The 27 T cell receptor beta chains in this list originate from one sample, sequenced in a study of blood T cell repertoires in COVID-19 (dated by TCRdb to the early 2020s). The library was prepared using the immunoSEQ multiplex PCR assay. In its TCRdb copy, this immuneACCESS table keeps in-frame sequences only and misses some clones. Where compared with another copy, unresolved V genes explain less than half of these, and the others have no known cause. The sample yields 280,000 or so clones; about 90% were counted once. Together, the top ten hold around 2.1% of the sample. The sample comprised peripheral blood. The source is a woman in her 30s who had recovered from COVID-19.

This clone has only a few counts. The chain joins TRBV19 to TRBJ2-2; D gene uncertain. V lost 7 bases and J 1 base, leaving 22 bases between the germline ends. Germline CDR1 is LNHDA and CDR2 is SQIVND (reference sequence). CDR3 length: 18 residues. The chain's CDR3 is CASTPHSTQRGNTGELFF. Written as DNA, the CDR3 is TGTGCCAGTACCCCACATTCTACCCAGAGAGGGAACACCGGGGAGCTGTTTTTT.

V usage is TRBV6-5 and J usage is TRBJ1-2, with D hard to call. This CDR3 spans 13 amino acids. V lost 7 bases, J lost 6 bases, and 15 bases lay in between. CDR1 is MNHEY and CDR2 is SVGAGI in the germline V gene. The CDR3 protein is CASTRRESDGYTF. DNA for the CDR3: TGTGCCAGCACACGGAGGGAGAGTGATGGCTACACCTTC.

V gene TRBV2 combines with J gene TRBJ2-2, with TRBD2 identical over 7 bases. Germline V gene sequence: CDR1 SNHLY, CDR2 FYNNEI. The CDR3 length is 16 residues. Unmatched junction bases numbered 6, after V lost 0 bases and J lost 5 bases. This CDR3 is CASSEAGGTGTGELFF. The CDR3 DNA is TGTGCCAGCAGTGAAGCGGGGGGGACTGGAACCGGGGAGCTGTTTTTT.

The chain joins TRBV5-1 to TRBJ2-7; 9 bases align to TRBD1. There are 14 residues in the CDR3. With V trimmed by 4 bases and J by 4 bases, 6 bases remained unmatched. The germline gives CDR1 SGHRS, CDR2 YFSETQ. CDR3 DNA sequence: TGCGCCAGCAGCGGATCCGGGACAGGGTACGAGCAGTACTTC. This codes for CASSGSGTGYEQYF.

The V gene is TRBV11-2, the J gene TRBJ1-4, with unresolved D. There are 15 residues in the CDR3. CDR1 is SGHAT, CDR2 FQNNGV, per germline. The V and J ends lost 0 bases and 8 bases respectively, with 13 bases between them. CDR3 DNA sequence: TGTGCCAGCAGCTTAGATACATGGGCTCCAGAAAAACTGTTTTTT. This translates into CASSLDTWAPEKLFF.

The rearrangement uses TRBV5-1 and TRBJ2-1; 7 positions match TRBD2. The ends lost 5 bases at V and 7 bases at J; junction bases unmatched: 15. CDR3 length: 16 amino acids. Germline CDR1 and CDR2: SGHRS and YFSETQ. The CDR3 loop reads CASRGGGLFGRNEQFF. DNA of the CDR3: TGCGCCAGCAGAGGAGGCGGACTCTTCGGGAGGAATGAGCAGTTCTTC.

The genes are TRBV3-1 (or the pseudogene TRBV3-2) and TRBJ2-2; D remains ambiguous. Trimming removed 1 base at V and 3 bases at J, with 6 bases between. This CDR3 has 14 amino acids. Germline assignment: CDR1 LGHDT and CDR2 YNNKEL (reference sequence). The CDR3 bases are TGTGCCAGCAGCCAAGTCTTTGACACCGGGGAGCTGTTTTTT. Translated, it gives CASSQVFDTGELFF.

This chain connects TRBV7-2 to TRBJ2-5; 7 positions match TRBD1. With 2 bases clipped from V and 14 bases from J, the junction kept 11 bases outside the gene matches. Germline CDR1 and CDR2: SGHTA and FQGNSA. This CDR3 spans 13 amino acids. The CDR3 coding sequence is TGTGCCAGCAGCTTATTGGTTTTTGGGGACAGTTACTTC. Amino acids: CASSLLVFGDSYF.

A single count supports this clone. CDR3 DNA sequence: TGTGCCAGCAGCGTACTATCGACTAGCGACTTTTACGAGCAGTACTTC. This translates into CASSVLSTSDFYEQYF. The chain employs TRBV9 and TRBJ2-7; the match to TRBD2 covers 8 bases. The ends lost 1 base at V and 4 bases at J; junction bases unmatched: 10. Germline CDR1 reads SGDLS; CDR2 reads YYNGEE. The length of the CDR3 is 16 residues.

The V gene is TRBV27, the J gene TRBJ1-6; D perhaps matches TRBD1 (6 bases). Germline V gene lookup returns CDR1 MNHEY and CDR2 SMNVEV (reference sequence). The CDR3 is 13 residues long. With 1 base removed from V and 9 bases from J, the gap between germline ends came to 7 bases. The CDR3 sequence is CASSLYRVSPLHF. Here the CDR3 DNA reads TGTGCCAGCAGTTTATACAGGGTTTCACCCCTCCACTTT.

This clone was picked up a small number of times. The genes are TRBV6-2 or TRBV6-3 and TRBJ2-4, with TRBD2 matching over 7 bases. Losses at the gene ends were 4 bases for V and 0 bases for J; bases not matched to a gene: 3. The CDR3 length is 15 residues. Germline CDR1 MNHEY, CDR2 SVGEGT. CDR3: CASSWGGIAKNIQYF. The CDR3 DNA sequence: TGTGCCAGCAGTTGGGGAGGGATAGCCAAAAACATTCAGTACTTC.

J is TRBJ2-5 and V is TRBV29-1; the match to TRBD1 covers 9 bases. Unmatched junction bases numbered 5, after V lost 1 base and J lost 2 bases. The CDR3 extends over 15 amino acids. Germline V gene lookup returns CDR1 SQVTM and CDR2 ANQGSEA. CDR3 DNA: TGCAGCGTTGAAGGAACCGGGACAGGGCAAGAGACCCAGTACTTC. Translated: CSVEGTGTGQETQYF.

This chain's CDR3 is CASSVDTGVGANVLTF. The CDR3 bases are TGTGCCAGCAGCGTAGATACAGGGGTTGGGGCCAACGTCCTGACTTTC. The genes are TRBV9 and TRBJ2-6, with 7 positions matching TRBD1. Germline CDR1 is SGDLS and CDR2 is YYNGEE. This CDR3 is 16 amino acids long. The junction had 3 bases not matched to a gene; V was cut back by 0 bases and J by 3 bases.

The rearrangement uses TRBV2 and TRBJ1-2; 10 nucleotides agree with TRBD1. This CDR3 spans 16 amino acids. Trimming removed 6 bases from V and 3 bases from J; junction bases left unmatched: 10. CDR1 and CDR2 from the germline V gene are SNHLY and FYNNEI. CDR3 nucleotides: TGTGCCAGCAGCCTCATGCGGGGGACAGGGGACTATGGCTACACCTTC. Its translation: CASSLMRGTGDYGYTF.

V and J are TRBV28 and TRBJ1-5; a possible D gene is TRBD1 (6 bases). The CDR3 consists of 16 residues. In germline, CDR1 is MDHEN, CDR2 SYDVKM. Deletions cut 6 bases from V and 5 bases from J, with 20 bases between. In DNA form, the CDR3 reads TGTGCCAGCAGCGAAAGCAGGCTCCAGGGGTATCAGCCCCAGCATTTT. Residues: CASSESRLQGYQPQHF.

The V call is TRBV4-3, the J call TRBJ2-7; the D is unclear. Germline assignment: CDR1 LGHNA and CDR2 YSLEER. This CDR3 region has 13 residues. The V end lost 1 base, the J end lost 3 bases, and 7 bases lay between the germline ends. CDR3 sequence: CASSQGLYYEQYF. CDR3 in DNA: TGCGCCAGCAGCCAAGGGCTGTACTACGAGCAGTACTTC.

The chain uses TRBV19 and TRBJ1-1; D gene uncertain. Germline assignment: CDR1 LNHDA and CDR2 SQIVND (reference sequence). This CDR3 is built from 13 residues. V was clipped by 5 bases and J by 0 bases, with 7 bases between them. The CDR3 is CASSLTMNTEAFF. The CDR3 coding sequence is TGTGCCAGTAGTCTTACTATGAACACTGAAGCTTTCTTT.

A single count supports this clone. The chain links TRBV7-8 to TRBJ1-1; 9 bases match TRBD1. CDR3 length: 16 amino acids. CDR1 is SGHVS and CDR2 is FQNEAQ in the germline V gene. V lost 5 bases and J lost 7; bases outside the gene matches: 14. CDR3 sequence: CASSPKPGQGPIEAFF. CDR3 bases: TGTGCCAGCAGCCCAAAACCGGGACAGGGCCCTATTGAAGCTTTCTTT.

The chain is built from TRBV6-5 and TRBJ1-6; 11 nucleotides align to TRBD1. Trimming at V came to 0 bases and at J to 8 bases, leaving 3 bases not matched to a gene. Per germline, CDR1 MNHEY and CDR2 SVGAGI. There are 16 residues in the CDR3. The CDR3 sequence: CASSYSPGQGDSPLHF. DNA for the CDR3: TGTGCCAGCAGTTACTCCCCGGGACAGGGGGATTCACCCCTCCACTTT.

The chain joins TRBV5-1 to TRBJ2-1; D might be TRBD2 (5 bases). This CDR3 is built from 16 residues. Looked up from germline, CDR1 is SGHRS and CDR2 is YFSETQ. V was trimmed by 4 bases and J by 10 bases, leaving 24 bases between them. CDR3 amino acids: CASSLGRLRTVPEQFF. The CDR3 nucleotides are TGCGCCAGCAGCCTGGGTCGACTTAGGACTGTCCCGGAGCAGTTCTTC.

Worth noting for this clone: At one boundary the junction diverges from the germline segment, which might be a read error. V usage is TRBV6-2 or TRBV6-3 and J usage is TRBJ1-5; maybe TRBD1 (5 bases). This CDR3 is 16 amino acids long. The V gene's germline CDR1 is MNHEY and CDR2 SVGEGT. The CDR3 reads CASSDSMTGTNQPQHF. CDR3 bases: TGTGCCAGCAGTGACTCAATGACGGGGACTAATCAGCCCCAGCATTTT.

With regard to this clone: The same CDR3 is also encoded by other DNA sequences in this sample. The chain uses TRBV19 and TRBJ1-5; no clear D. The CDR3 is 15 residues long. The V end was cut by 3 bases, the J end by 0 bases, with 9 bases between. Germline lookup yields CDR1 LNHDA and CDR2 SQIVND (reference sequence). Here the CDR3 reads CASSIGSRSNQPQHF. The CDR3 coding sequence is TGTGCCAGTAGTATTGGCAGTCGTAGCAATCAGCCCCAGCATTTT.

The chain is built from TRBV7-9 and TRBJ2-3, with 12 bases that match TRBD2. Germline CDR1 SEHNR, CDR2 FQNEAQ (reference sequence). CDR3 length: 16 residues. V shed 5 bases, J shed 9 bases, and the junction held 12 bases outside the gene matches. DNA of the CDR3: TGTGCCAGCAGCCATTCTTGGACTAGCGGGGTACGAACGCAGTATTTT. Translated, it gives CASSHSWTSGVRTQYF.

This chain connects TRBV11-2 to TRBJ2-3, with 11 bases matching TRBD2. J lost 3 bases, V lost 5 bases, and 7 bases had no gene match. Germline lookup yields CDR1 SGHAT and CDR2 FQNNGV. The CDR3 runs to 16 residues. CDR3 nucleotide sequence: TGTGCCAGCAGCCGACCCACTAGCGGGAGAACAGATACGCAGTATTTT. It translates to CASSRPTSGRTDTQYF. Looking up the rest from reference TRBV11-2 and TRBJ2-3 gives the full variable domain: EAGVAQSPRYKIIEKRQSVAFWCNPISGHATLYWYQQILGQGPKLLIQFQNNGVVDDSQLPKDRFSAERLKGVDSTLKIQPAKLEDSAVYLCASSRPTSGRTDTQYFGPGTRLTVL.

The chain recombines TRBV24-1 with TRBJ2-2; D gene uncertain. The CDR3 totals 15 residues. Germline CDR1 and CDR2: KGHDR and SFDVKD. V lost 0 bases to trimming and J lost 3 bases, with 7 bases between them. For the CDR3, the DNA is TGTGCCACCAGTGATTTGTCAGTATACACCGGGGAGCTGTTTTTT. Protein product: CATSDLSVYTGELFF.

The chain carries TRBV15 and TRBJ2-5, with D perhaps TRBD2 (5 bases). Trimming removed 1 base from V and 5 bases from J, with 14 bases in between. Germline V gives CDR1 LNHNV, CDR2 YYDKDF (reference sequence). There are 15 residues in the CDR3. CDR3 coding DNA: TGTGCCACCAGCAGAGGTCCCACCCCGGGGGAGACCCAGTACTTC. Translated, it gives CATSRGPTPGETQYF.

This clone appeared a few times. CDR3 bases: TGTGCCAGCAGCTTAGCGGGCCCGCGGGGGAATGAGCAGTTCTTC. Translating it yields CASSLAGPRGNEQFF. This chain links TRBV28 with TRBJ2-1; 7 bases line up with TRBD2. The CDR3 consists of 15 residues. The V gene end was trimmed by 6 bases and the J gene end by 7 bases; junction bases not matched to a gene: 12. Germline-derived CDR1 and CDR2 are MDHEN and SYDVKM.